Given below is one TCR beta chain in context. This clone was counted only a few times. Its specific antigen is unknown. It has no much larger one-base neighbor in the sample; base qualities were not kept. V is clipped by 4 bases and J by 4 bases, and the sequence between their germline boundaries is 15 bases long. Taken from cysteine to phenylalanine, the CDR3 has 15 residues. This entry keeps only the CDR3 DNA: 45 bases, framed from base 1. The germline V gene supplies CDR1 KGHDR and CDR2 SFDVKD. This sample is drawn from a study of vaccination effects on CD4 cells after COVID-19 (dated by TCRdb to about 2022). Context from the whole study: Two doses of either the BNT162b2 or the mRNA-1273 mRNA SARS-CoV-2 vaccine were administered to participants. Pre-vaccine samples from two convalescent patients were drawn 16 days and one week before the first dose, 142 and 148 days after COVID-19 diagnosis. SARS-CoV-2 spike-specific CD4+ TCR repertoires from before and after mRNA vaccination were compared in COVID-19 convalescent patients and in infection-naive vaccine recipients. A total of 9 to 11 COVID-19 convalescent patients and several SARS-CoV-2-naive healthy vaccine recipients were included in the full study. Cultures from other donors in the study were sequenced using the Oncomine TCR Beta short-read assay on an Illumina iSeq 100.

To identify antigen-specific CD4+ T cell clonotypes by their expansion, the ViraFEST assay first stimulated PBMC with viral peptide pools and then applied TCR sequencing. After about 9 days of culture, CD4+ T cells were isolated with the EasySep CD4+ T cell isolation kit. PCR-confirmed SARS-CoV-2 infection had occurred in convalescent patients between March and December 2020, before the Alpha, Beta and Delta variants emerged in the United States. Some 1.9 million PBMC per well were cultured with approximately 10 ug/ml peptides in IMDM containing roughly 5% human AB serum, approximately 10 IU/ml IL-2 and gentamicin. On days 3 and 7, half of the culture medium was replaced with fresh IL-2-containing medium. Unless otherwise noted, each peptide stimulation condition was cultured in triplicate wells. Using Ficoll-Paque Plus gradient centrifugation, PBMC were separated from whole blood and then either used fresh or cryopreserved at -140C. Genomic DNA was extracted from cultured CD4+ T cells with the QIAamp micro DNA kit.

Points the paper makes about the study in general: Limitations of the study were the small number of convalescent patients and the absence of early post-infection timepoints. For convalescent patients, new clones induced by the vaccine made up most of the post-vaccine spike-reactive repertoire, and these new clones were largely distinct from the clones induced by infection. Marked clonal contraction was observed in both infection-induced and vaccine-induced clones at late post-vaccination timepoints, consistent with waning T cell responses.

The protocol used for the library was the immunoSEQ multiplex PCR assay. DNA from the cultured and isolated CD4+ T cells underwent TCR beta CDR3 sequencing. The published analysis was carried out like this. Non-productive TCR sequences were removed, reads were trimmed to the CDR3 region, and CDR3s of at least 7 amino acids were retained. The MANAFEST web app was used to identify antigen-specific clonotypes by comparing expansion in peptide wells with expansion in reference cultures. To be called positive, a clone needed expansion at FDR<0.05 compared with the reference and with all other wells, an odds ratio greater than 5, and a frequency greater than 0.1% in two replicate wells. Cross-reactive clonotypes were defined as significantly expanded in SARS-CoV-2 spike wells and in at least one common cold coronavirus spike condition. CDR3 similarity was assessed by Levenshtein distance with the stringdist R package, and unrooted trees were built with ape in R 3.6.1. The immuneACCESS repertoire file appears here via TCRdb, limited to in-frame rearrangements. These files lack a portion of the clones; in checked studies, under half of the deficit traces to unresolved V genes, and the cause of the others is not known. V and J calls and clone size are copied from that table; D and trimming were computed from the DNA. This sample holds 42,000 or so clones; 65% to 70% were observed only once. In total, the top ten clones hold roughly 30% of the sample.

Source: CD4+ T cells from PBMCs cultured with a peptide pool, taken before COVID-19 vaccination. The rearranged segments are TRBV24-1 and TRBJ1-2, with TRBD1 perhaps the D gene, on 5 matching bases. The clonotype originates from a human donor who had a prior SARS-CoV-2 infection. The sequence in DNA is TGTGCCACCAGTGAGTCGGGACGGACCAGCTATGGCTACACCTTC. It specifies CATSESGRTSYGYTF.